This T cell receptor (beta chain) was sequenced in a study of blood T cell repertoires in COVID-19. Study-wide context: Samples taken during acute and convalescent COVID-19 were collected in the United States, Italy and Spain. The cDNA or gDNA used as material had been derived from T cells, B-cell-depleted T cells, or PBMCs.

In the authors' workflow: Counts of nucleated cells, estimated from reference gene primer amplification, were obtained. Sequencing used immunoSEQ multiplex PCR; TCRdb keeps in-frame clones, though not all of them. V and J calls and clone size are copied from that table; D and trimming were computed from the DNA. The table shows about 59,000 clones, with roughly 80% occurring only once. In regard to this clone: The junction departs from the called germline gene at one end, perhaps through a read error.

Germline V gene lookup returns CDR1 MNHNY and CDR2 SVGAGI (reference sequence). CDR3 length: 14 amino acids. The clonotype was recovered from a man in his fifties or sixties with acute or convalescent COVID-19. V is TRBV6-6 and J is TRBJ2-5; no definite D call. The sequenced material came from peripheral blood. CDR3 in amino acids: CASTYQVLEETQYF. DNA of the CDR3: TGTGCCAGCACTTACCAGGTTTTGGAAGAGACCCAGTACTTC.